This is a list of T cell receptor beta chains from one sample in a study of immune evolution from preneoplasia to lung adenocarcinoma. Repertoires were generated with immunoSEQ multiplex PCR, while TCRdb's copy carries only in-frame clones and drops some. This sample has about 16,000 clones, with 65% to 90% found just once. The sequenced material came from FFPE invasive lung adenocarcinoma tissue. These receptors were taken from a person aged 65 to 85 with invasive lung adenocarcinoma. Each CDR3 is given with its conserved first and last residue. The D gene is left open where the match is weak. Size tells how often a clone was seen (once, few, many) or the class of an expanded clone, and some rows leave it out.

v_call,d_call,clone_size,j_call,cdr3_aa,cdr3_nt
TRBV19,TRBD1,-,TRBJ1-5,CASSNGQGAGQPQHF,TGTGCCAGTAGCAACGGACAGGGGGCAGGTCAGCCCCAGCATTTT
TRBV30,-,-,TRBJ1-1,CAWSWDNLNTEAFF,TGTGCCTGGAGTTGGGACAACTTGAACACTGAAGCTTTCTTT
TRBV19,TRBD1,large,TRBJ1-2,CASITTGSTF,TGTGCCAGTATCACGACAGGGTCTACCTTC
TRBV29-1,-,-,TRBJ2-5,CSVELGETQYF,TGCAGCGTTGAACTAGGAGAGACCCAGTACTTC
TRBV6-1,-,few,TRBJ2-2,CASSPQVANTGELFF,TGTGCCAGCAGCCCGCAAGTCGCGAACACCGGGGAGCTGTTTTTT
TRBV28,-,-,TRBJ2-7,CASSSFYEQYF,TGTGCCAGCAGTTCCTTCTACGAGCAGTACTTC
TRBV28,TRBD1,-,TRBJ2-7,CASSFPGQPYEQYF,TGTGCCAGCAGTTTTCCGGGACAGCCCTACGAGCAGTACTTC
TRBV7-9,-,-,TRBJ1-1,CASSPGTRLMYTEAFF,TGTGCCAGCAGTCCCGGGACAAGGTTGATGTACACTGAAGCTTTCTTT
TRBV7-3,-,once,TRBJ2-3,CASSRQGGGTDTQYF,TGTGCCAGCAGCCGACAGGGAGGGGGCACAGATACGCAGTATTTT
TRBV25-1,-,-,TRBJ2-3,CASSESSTDTQYF,TGTGCCAGCAGTGAATCTAGCACAGATACGCAGTATTTT
TRBV6-1,-,-,TRBJ2-5,CASSDQGKETQYF,TGTGCCAGCAGTGACCAGGGGAAGGAGACCCAGTACTTC
TRBV28,-,-,TRBJ1-5,CASILPGSNQPQHF,TGTGCCAGCATTCTTCCGGGGAGCAATCAGCCCCAGCATTTT
TRBV18,-,-,TRBJ1-1,CASSPTIGTSMNTEAFF,TGTGCCAGCTCACCGACGATTGGGACAAGTATGAACACTGAAGCTTTCTTT
TRBV15,-,-,TRBJ2-1,CATSRVWTDNEQFF,TGTGCCACCAGCAGAGTATGGACAGACAATGAGCAGTTCTTC
TRBV7-2,TRBD1,-,TRBJ2-7,CASSLGGTGNYEQYF,TGTGCCAGCAGCTTAGGTGGGACAGGGAACTACGAGCAGTACTTC
TRBV2,-,-,TRBJ1-5,CASSAEGVRQPQHF,TGTGCCAGCAGTGCTGAGGGGGTAAGACAGCCCCAGCATTTT
TRBV27,-,-,TRBJ1-5,CASSQSRDQPQHF,TGTGCCAGCAGCCAAAGTCGGGATCAGCCCCAGCATTTT
TRBV7-2,-,-,TRBJ1-2,CASSPPDRRYGYTF,TGTGCCAGCAGCCCCCCAGACAGGCGCTATGGCTACACCTTC
TRBV5-8,TRBD1,-,TRBJ1-4,CASSRGTGYFEKLFF,TGTGCCAGCAGCCGGGGGACAGGCTATTTTGAAAAACTGTTTTTT
TRBV6-6,-,-,TRBJ1-5,CASREITGNQPQHF,TGTGCCAGCAGAGAAATCACGGGCAATCAGCCCCAGCATTTT
TRBV12-5,-,-,TRBJ1-2,CASGVRDMDYGYTF,TGTGCTAGTGGTGTCCGGGACATGGACTATGGCTACACCTTC
TRBV5-1,TRBD2,-,TRBJ2-7,CASSLYPGLANEQYF,TGCGCCAGCAGCTTGTACCCGGGACTAGCGAACGAGCAGTACTTC
TRBV7-2,-,-,TRBJ2-2,CASSSLTGAQLGTGELFF,TGTGCCAGCAGCTCCTTAACGGGGGCACAGCTCGGGACCGGGGAGCTGTTTTTT
TRBV28,-,-,TRBJ1-4,CASSSQGLNEKLFF,TGTGCCAGTAGTTCCCAGGGACTTAATGAAAAACTGTTTTTT
TRBV7-9,-,-,TRBJ1-1,CASSLEGGTEAFF,TGTGCCAGCAGCTTAGAGGGGGGCACTGAAGCTTTCTTT
TRBV27,-,-,TRBJ1-1,CASRAGQGTRRTEAFF,TGTGCCAGCAGGGCGGGGCAGGGGACTCGGCGGACTGAAGCTTTCTTT
TRBV11-2,-,-,TRBJ1-2,CASSLGRRYTF,TGTGCCAGCAGCTTAGGTCGGCGCTACACCTTC
TRBV10-3,-,-,TRBJ1-2,CAISEGLPYGYTF,TGTGCCATCAGCGAGGGACTACCTTATGGCTACACCTTC
TRBV2,TRBD1,-,TRBJ1-2,CASSEGQEYYGYTF,TGTGCCAGCAGTGAGGGACAGGAGTACTATGGCTACACCTTC
TRBV9,TRBD2,-,TRBJ2-2,CASSVGAGVNAGELFF,TGTGCCAGCAGCGTAGGGGCGGGAGTTAACGCCGGGGAGCTGTTTTTT
TRBV5-1,-,-,TRBJ2-7,CASSLLGPYEQYF,TGCGCCAGCAGCCTTTTGGGCCCGTACGAGCAGTACTTC
TRBV19,-,once,TRBJ2-3,CASSMGFGTDTQYF,TGTGCCAGTAGTATGGGCTTCGGCACAGATACGCAGTATTTT
TRBV5-1,-,-,TRBJ2-7,CASSLIGQSTYEQYF,TGCGCCAGCAGCTTGATCGGACAGAGTACCTACGAGCAGTACTTC
TRBV27,-,-,TRBJ2-3,CASSRLGGTDTQYF,TGTGCCAGCAGTAGGCTCGGGGGCACAGATACGCAGTATTTT
TRBV11-2,TRBD1,-,TRBJ2-7,CASSLVLGQGAYEQYF,TGTGCCAGCAGCTTAGTCTTGGGACAGGGGGCATACGAGCAGTACTTC
TRBV4-1,-,-,TRBJ1-5,CASSPRAVSNQPQHF,TGCGCCAGCAGCCCTCGGGCGGTTAGCAATCAGCCCCAGCATTTT
TRBV27,-,-,TRBJ1-4,CASSPGTLGGVEKLFF,TGTGCCAGCAGTCCGGGGACTTTGGGAGGGGTAGAAAAACTGTTTTTT
TRBV9,-,-,TRBJ2-1,CASSPSDGLDRFF,TGTGCCAGCAGCCCCTCCGACGGACTCGACCGGTTCTTC
TRBV10-1,TRBD2,-,TRBJ2-2,CASRASGNTGELFF,TGCGCCAGCAGGGCTAGCGGGAACACCGGGGAGCTGTTTTTT
TRBV11-1,-,-,TRBJ1-1,CASSVGQTNTEAFF,TGTGCCAGCAGCGTCGGACAGACGAACACTGAAGCTTTCTTT
TRBV6-1,TRBD1,-,TRBJ1-2,CASRQGGANYGYTF,TGTGCCAGCAGGCAGGGGGGAGCTAACTATGGCTACACCTTC
TRBV7-8,TRBD1,-,TRBJ2-7,CASSVMPGTGDEQYF,TGTGCCAGCAGCGTCATGCCCGGGACAGGGGACGAGCAGTACTTC
TRBV7-9,-,-,TRBJ2-1,CASSLGPSRDEQFF,TGTGCCAGCAGCTTAGGGCCCTCCCGGGATGAGCAGTTCTTC
TRBV15,TRBD2,-,TRBJ2-1,CATSRDSGEAYNEQFF,TGTGCCACCAGCAGGGATAGCGGGGAGGCCTACAATGAGCAGTTCTTC
TRBV2,TRBD2,-,TRBJ2-1,CASSALAGEVNEQFF,TGTGCCAGCAGTGCACTAGCGGGGGAAGTAAATGAGCAGTTCTTC
TRBV7-9,-,few,TRBJ2-1,CASTRGGEPTDEQFF,TGTGCCAGCACTAGGGGGGGCGAACCTACGGATGAGCAGTTCTTC
TRBV7-9,-,-,TRBJ2-7,CASSLYVTSGSSYEQYF,TGTGCCAGCAGCTTATACGTTACGAGCGGGTCTTCCTACGAGCAGTACTTC
TRBV14,-,-,TRBJ2-7,CASSQAQGSYEQYF,TGTGCCAGCAGCCAAGCGCAGGGCTCCTACGAGCAGTACTTC
TRBV2,-,once,TRBJ1-4,CASSATNEKLFF,TGTGCCAGCAGTGCAACTAATGAAAAACTGTTTTTT
TRBV5-4,TRBD1,-,TRBJ2-1,CASTPSRSTGQGDYNEQFF,TGTGCCAGCACCCCGTCGCGGTCAACGGGACAGGGGGACTACAATGAGCAGTTCTTC
TRBV9,TRBD2,-,TRBJ2-7,CASSVGGGSGGIAYEQYF,TGTGCCAGCAGCGTAGGAGGGGGTAGCGGGGGGATCGCCTACGAGCAGTACTTC
TRBV6-1,TRBD1,-,TRBJ2-7,CASSEANRDRRAYEQYF,TGTGCCAGCAGTGAAGCGAACCGGGACAGGAGGGCCTACGAGCAGTACTTC
TRBV6-6,-,-,TRBJ2-7,CASTDVKGRAYEQYF,TGTGCCAGCACCGACGTAAAGGGTCGCGCCTACGAGCAGTACTTC
TRBV4-2,TRBD1,-,TRBJ2-7,CASSQEGTGVLYEQYF,TGTGCCAGCAGCCAAGAAGGTACAGGGGTTCTCTACGAGCAGTACTTC
TRBV28,-,-,TRBJ2-7,CASSPTFGITYEQYF,TGTGCCAGCAGCCCCACTTTTGGGATTACCTACGAGCAGTACTTC
TRBV18,-,-,TRBJ2-1,CASSPTLYNEQFF,TGTGCCAGCTCACCGACACTGTACAATGAGCAGTTCTTC
TRBV28,-,-,TRBJ2-5,CASGKRPETQYF,TGTGCCAGCGGGAAGAGGCCGGAGACCCAGTACTTC
TRBV4-1,TRBD1,-,TRBJ2-2,CASSQELVTGGYTGELFF,TGCGCCAGCAGCCAAGAATTGGTAACAGGGGGTTACACCGGGGAGCTGTTTTTT
TRBV7-8,TRBD1,-,TRBJ1-3,CASSPGQENSGNTIYF,TGTGCCAGCAGCCCTGGACAGGAGAACTCTGGAAACACCATATATTTT